The clone carrying this T cell receptor beta chain occurred a few times. A second about 7 to 12 cycle PCR used barcoded and J-beta primers. Tagging of each cDNA molecule was performed by a template-switch adaptor with 12 random nucleotides. TCRdb re-called the 5' RACE reads with MiXCR, one entry per CDR3 protein. The data hold over 700,000 distinct CDR3 sequences, with about 55% observed a single time. The data derive from a study of blood T cells in healthy people across ages. This receptor was identified in an elderly man in good health. Sequencing was carried out using blood.

CDR3 region: CASSEVLAGDGDTQYF. The CDR3 region has the DNA TGTGCCAGCAGTGAAGTGCTAGCGGGAGATGGAGATACGCAGTATTTT. This rearrangement joins TRBV2 to TRBJ2-3; 10 bases match TRBD2. Trimming at V came to 1 base and at J to 5 bases, leaving 6 bases not matched to a gene. Germline-derived CDR1 and CDR2 are SNHLY and FYNNEI. The CDR3 runs 16 residues. Combining the CDR3 with reference TRBV2 and TRBJ2-3 gives the whole variable domain EPEVTQTPSHQVTQMGQEVILRCVPISNHLYFYWYRQILGQKVEFLVSFYNNEISEKSEIFDDQFSVERPDGSNFTLKIRSTKLEDSAMYFCASSEVLAGDGDTQYFGPGTRLTVL.